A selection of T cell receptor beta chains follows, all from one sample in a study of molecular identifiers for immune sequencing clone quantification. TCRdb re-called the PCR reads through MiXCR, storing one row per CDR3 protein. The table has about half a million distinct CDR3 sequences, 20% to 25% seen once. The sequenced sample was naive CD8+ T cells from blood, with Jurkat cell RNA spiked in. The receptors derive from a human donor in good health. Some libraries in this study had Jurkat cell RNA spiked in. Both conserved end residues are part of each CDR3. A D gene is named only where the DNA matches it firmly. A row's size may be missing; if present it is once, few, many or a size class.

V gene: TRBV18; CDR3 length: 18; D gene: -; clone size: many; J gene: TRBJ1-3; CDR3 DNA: TGTGCCAGCTCACTTTTGGGACAAGAGACCACCTCTGGAAACACCATATATTTT; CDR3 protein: CASSLLGQETTSGNTIYF
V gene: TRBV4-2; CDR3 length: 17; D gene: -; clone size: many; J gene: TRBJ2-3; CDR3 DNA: TGTGCCAGCAGCCAAGCATTGGCGGGACTTAGCACAGATACGCAGTATTTT; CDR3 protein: CASSQALAGLSTDTQYF
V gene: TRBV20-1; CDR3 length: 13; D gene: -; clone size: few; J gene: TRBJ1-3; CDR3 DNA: TGCAGTGCAAGGGGGGGGGGGCCGGACACCATATATTTT; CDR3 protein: CSARGGGPDTIYF
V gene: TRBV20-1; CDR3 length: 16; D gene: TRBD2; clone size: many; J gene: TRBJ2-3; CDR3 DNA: TGCAGTGCTAGAGACGAGCGGGAGGTCACCACAGATACGCAGTATTTT; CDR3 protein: CSARDEREVTTDTQYF
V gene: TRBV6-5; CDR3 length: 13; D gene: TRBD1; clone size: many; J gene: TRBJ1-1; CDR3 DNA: TGTGCCAGCAGTTACTCTGGGGGACAGGCAGCTTTCTTT; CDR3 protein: CASSYSGGQAAFF
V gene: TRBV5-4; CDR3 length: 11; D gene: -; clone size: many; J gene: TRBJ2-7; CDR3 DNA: TGTGCCAGCAGTTATGGTCTGGAGCAGTACTTC; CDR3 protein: CASSYGLEQYF
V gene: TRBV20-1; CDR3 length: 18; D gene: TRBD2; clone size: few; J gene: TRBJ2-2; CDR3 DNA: TGCAGTGCTAGATCAGCCGGGACTAGCGGGATTAAAGCCGGGGAGCTGTTTTTT; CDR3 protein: CSARSAGTSGIKAGELFF
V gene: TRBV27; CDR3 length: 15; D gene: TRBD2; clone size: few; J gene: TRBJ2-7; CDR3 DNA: TGTGCCAGCAGTTTAGGTAGCGGGGCGTACTACGAGCAGTACTTC; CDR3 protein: CASSLGSGAYYEQYF
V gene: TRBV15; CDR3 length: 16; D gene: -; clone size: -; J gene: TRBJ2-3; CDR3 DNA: TGTGCCACCAGCAGACCCCTAGGAGCTAGCACAGATACGCAGTATTTT; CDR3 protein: CATSRPLGASTDTQYF
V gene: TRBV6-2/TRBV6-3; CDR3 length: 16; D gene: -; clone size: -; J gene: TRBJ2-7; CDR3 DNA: TGTGCCAGCGGTTTAAGGGGAGGACTCTTAAACTACGAGCAGTACTTC; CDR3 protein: CASGLRGGLLNYEQYF
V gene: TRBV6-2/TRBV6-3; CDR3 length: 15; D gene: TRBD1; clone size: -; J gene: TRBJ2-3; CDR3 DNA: TGTGCCAGCAGCTTACAGGGGTTAGACACAGATACGCAGTATTTT; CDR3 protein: CASSLQGLDTDTQYF
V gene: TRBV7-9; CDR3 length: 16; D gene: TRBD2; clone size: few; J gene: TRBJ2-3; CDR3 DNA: TGTGCCAGCAGCCCGCTAGCGGGAGAAGGGGCAGATACGCAGTATTTT; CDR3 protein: CASSPLAGEGADTQYF
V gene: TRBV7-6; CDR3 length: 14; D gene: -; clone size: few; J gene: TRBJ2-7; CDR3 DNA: TGTGCCAGCAGCTTAAACGGACCCGGCTACGAGCAGTACTTC; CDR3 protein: CASSLNGPGYEQYF
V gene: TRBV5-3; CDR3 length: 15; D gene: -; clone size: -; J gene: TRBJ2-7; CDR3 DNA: TGTGCCAGCAGCTTAACCGGGAGAGGGAAGCACGAGCAGTACTTC; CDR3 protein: CASSLTGRGKHEQYF
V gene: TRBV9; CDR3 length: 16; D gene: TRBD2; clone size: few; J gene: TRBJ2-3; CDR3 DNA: TGTGCCAGCACCGATCTTAGCGGGTCAAGCACAGATACGCAGTATTTT; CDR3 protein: CASTDLSGSSTDTQYF
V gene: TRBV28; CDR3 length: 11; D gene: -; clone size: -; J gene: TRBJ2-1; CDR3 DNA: TGTGCCAGCTCTTCCTGCAATGAGCAGTTCTTC; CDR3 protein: CASSSCNEQFF
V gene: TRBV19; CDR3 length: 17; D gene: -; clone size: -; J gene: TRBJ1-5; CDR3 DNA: TGTGCCAGTAGTATTTCATCAGGGGACTATAGCAATCAGCCCCAGCATTTT; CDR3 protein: CASSISSGDYSNQPQHF
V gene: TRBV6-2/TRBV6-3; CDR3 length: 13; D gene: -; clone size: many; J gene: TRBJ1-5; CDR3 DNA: TGTGCCAGCAGTTACCCGGGGTTTCAGCCCCAGCATTTT; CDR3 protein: CASSYPGFQPQHF
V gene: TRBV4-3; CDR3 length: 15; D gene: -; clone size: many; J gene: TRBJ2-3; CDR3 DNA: TGCGCCAGCAGCCAAGAGGGGGGCCTGGCAGATACGCAGTATTTT; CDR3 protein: CASSQEGGLADTQYF
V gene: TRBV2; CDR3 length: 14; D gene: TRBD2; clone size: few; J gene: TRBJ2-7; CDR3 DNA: TGTGCCAGCATGGAGCGGGAGGCAACCTACGAGCAGTACTTC; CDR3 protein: CASMEREATYEQYF
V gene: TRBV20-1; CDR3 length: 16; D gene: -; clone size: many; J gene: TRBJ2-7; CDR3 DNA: TGCAGTGCTAGAGGCTATCATGGGGTAGAAGGGGACGAGCAGTACTTC; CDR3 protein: CSARGYHGVEGDEQYF
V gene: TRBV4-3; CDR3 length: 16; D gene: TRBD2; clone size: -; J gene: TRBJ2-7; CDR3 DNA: TGCGCCAGCAGCCAGGCACTAGCGGGAGGAAGGTACGAGCAGTACTTC; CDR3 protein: CASSQALAGGRYEQYF
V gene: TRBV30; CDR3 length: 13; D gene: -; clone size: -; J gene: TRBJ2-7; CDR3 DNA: TGTGCCTGGAGTGTGGGGTTGCCCTACGAGCAGTACTTC; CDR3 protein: CAWSVGLPYEQYF
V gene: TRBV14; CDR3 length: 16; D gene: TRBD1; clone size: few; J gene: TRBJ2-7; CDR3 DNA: TGTGCCAGCAGCCAAGATTGGTCAGGGGGTCCTCCCGAGCAGTACTTC; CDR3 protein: CASSQDWSGGPPEQYF
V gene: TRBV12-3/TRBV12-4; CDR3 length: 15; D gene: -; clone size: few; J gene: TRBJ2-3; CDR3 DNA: TGTGCCAGCAGTTTCAATTATAGAAGAGAGGATACGCAGTATTTT; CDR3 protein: CASSFNYRREDTQYF
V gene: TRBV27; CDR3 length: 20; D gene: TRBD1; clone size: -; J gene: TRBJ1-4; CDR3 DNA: TGTGCCAGCAGCCAATCAGGTCCCGGGACAGGGGAATGGTGGGATGAAAAACTGTTTTTT; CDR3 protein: CASSQSGPGTGEWWDEKLFF
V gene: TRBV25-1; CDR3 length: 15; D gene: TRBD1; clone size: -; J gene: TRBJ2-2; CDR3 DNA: TGTGCCAGCAGTCCGGACAGGGGGTACACCGGGGAGCTGTTTTTT; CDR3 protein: CASSPDRGYTGELFF
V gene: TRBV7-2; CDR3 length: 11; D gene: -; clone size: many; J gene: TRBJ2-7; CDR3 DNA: TGTGCCAGCCTTGGAGCCTACGAGCAGTACTTC; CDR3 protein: CASLGAYEQYF
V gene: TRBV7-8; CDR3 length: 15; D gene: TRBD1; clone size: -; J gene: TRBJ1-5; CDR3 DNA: TGTGCCAGCGAAAAGACAGGGCAAGGCAATCTGCCCCAGCATTTT; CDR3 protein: CASEKTGQGNLPQHF
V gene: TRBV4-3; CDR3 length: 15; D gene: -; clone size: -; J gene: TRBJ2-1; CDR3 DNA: TGCGCCAGCAGCCGCGCAACCGGCTCCTACAATGAGCAGTTCTTC; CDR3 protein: CASSRATGSYNEQFF
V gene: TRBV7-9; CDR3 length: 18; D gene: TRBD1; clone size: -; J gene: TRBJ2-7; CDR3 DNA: TGTGCCAGCAGCTTTGGGGACAGGGAAGTCTGGGGATCCTACGAGCAGTACTTC; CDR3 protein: CASSFGDREVWGSYEQYF
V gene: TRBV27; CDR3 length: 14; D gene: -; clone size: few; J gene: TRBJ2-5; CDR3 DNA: TGTGCCAGCAGGACCTTGGCGTACCAAGAGACCCAGTACTTC; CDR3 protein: CASRTLAYQETQYF
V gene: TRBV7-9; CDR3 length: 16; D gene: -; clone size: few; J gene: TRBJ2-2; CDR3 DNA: TGTGCCAGCAGCATCAATAGGGGAACGTCGGCCGGGGAGCTGTTTTTT; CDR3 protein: CASSINRGTSAGELFF
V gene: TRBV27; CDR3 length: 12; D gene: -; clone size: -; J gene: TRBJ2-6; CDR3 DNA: TGTGCCAGCAAAGCTGGGGCCAACGTCCTGACTTTC; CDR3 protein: CASKAGANVLTF
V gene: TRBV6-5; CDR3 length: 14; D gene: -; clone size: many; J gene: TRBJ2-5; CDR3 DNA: TGTGCCAGCAGTTACTCGACCTTCCAAGAGACCCAGTACTTC; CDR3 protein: CASSYSTFQETQYF
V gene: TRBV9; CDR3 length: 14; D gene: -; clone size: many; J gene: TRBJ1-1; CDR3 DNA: TGTGCCAGCAGCGTAGACAGAGTGAACACTGAAGCTTTCTTT; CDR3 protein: CASSVDRVNTEAFF
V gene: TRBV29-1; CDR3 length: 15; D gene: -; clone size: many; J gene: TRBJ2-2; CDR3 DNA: TGCAGCGTTGGCGCGGGGCAGGGTTTGACCGGGGAGCTGTTTTTT; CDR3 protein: CSVGAGQGLTGELFF
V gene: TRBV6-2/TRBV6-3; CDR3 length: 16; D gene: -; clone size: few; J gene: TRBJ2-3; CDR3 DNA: TGTGCCAGCAGTTACGGCCCTAGCTCCCCGGCAGATACGCAGTATTTT; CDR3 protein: CASSYGPSSPADTQYF
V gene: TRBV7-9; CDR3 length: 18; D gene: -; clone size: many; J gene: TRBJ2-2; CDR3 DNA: TGTGCCAGCAGCCCCAACTCTTGGACCGAAATGAACACCGGGGAGCTGTTTTTT; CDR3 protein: CASSPNSWTEMNTGELFF
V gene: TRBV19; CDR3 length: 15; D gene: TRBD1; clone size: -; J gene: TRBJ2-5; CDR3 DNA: TGTGCCAGTAGTATTGTACAGGGGGCTTGGGAGACCCAGTACTTC; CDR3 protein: CASSIVQGAWETQYF
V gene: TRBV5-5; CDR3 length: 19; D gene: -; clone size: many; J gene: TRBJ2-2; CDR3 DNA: TGTGCCAGCAGTCCCCGGACAATTTGGACCGGCGCGAACACCGGGGAGCTGTTTTTT; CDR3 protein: CASSPRTIWTGANTGELFF
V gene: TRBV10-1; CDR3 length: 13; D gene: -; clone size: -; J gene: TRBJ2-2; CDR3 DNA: TGCGCCACCAGGACCGGTAACACCGGGGAGCTGTTTTTT; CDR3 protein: CATRTGNTGELFF
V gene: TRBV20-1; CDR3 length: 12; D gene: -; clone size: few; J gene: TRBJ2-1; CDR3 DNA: TGTCGGACGGTATTTTTATACAATGAGCAGTTCTTC; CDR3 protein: CRTVFLYNEQFF
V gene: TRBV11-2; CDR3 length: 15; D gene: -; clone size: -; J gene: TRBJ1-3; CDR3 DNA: TGTGCCAGCAGCGGGGATAGTTGGCCTGGAAACACCATATATTTT; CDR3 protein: CASSGDSWPGNTIYF
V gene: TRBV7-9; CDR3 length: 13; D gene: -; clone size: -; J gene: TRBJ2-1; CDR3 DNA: TGTGCCAGCAGGGGGCTAGCAAGGGGTGAGCAGTTCTTC; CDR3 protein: CASRGLARGEQFF
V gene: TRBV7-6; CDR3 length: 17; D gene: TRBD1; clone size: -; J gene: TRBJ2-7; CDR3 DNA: TGTGCCAGCAGCTTAGTATTGTCCGGGACAGGGCCCTACGAGCAGTACTTC; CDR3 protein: CASSLVLSGTGPYEQYF